The text below deals with one TCR beta chain. The clone's antigen remains unknown. One base away there is no much larger clone; base qualities are not given. Participants in the prospective study were enrolled through a virtual design, were aged roughly 18 to 100 years, and lived in 24 United States geographic areas. Cohort assignment in the prospective study relied on participant-reported clinical history from a screening survey and a study questionnaire. Each participant in the prospective study had whole blood, serum and a nasopharyngeal or oropharyngeal swab collected by mobile phlebotomists. Prospective study participants could optionally give additional blood draws and questionnaires over an approximately two-month period. Prospective study blood samples were shipped either frozen or at room temperature before DNA extraction. The sample belongs to a study of blood T cell repertoires in COVID-19 (dated by TCRdb to 2020 to 2021). In the study overall: Recovered participants in ImmuneRACE Cohort 3 were defined by two consecutive negative NP/OP PCR tests, clearance by a healthcare professional, or resolution of symptoms. The repertoires were released in a freely available public database intended as a resource for research on the immune response to SARS-CoV-2. Collaborator samples came from the United States, Italy and Spain and covered acute and convalescent phases of COVID-19. The dataset comprised deeply sampled blood TCRbeta repertoires from subjects exposed to, actively infected with, or recovered from COVID-19. HLA class I and class II types, where available, came from metadata supplied by the sample provider rather than from assay-based typing. The prospective study material was composed of cDNA or gDNA derived from T cells, B-cell-depleted T cells, or PBMCs. The samples were drawn from two sources: the first 160 participants of the ongoing ImmuneRACE study, and 950 to 1,500 subjects contributed by 6 global collaborators. The sample metadata nearly always contained a de-identified subject ID, COVID-19 status, age in years and sex. The full study reports these points: How much clinical and demographic metadata was included differed by source and by participant, and the metadata was provided uncurated.

TCRbeta CDR3 regions were amplified from genomic DNA by means of the immunoSEQ Assay, a bias-controlled multiplex PCR. In the authors' own workflow: Within the assay, amplification of reference gene primers was used to estimate how many nucleated cells each sample contained. Sequence reads were collapsed and filtered to measure the absolute abundance of every unique TCRbeta CDR3 rearrangement. Productive Simpson clonality was computed per sample as the square root of Simpson's diversity index over productive rearrangements. TCRdb re-hosts the immuneACCESS table, in-frame sequences only. Its copies lack some clones; in the studies checked, an unresolved V gene accounts for under half of them, and the cause for the rest is not known. The V and J calls and the clone size are those of that table, but D and trimming were determined from the DNA. This sample holds about 170,000 clones; roughly 85% were observed only once. The ten largest account for over 15% of the sample.

The CDR3 runs 14 residues from the cysteine to the phenylalanine. The DNA shown is the 42-base CDR3, in frame from base 1. According to the germline V gene, CDR1 reads SGDLS and CDR2 reads YYNGEE. Trimming takes 0 bases from V and 1 base from J, and the germline ends sit 7 bases apart. The specimen sequenced was PBMCs or T cells enriched from blood (not recorded which). The TCR sequence derives from a woman aged 65 to 85 in a cohort exposed to, infected with or recovered from COVID-19 (not recorded which). This sequence uses TRBV9 and TRBJ1-1; confidence is insufficient to name the D gene. CDR3 sequence: CASSVVEPNTEAFF. The sequenced DNA is TGTGCCAGCAGCGTAGTGGAGCCGAACACTGAAGCTTTCTTT.